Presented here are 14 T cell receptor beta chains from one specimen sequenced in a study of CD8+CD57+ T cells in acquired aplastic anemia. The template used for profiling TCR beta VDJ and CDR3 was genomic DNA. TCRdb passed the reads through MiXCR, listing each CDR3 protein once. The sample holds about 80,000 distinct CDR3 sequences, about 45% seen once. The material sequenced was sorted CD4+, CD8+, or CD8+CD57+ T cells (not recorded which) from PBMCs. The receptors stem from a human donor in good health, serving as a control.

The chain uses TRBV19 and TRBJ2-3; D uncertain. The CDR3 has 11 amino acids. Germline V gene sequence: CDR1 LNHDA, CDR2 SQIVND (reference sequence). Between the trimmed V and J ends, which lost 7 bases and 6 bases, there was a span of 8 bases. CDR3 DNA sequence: TGTGCCAGTACCCTGGGGGATACGCAGTATTTT. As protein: CASTLGDTQYF.

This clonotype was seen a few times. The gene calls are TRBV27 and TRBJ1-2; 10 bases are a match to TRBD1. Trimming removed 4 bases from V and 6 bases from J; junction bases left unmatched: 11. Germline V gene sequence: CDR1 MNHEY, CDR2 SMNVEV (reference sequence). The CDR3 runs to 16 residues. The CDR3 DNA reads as TGTGCCAGCAGTTCGGGGACAGGGGAGATTTCGAATGGCTACACCTTC. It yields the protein CASSSGTGEISNGYTF.

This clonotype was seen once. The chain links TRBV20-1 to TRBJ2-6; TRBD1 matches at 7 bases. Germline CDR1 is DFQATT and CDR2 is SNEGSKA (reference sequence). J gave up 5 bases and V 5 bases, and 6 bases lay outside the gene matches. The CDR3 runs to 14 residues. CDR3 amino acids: CSARDSLRANVLTF. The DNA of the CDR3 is TGCAGTGCTCGGGACAGTCTTAGGGCCAACGTCCTGACTTTC.

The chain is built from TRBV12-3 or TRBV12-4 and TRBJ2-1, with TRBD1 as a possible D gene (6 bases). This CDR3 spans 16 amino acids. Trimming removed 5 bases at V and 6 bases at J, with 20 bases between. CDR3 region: CASSQGLLGTLNEQFF. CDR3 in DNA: TGTGCCAGCAGTCAGGGCCTCCTCGGGACACTCAATGAGCAGTTCTTC.

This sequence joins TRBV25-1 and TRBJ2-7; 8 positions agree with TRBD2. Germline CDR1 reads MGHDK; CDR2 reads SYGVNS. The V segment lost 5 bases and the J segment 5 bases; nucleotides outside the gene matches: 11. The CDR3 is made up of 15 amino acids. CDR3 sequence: CASSWGGGIKNEQYF. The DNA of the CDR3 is TGTGCCAGCAGTTGGGGCGGGGGGATCAAAAACGAGCAGTACTTC.

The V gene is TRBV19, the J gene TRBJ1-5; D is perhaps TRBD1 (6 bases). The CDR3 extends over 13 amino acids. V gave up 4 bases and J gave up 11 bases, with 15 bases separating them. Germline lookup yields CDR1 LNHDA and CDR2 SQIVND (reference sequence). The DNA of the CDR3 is TGTGCCAGTAGTACTCGACAGGTCGGGGCCCAGCATTTT. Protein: CASSTRQVGAQHF. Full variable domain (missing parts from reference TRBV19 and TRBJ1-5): DGGITQSPKYLFRKEGQNVTLSCEQNLNHDAMYWYRQDPGQGLRLIYYSQIVNDFQKGDIAEGYSVSREKKESFPLTVTSAQKNPTAFYLCASSTRQVGAQHFGDGTRLSIL.

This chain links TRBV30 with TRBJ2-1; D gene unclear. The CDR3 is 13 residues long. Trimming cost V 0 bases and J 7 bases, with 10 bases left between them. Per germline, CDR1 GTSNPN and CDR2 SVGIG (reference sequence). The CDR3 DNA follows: TGTGCCTGGAGTGTCACCAAGCAGAATGAGCAGTTCTTC. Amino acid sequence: CAWSVTKQNEQFF.

In nucleotides, the CDR3 is TGTGCCAGCAGCCGGGACAGATACACAGATACGCAGTATTTT. It encodes CASSRDRYTDTQYF. The chain links TRBV16 to TRBJ2-3; TRBD1 agrees at 7 bases. The germline V gene encodes CDR1 KGHSY and CDR2 FQNENV. With 4 bases clipped from V and 2 bases from J, the junction kept 3 bases outside the gene matches. This CDR3 has 14 amino acids.

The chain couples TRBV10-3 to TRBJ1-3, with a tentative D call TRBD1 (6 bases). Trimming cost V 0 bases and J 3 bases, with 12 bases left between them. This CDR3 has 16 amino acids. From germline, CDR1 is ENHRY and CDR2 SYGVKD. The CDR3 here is CAISESEGGLGNTIYF. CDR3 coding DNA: TGTGCCATCAGTGAGTCTGAGGGGGGCCTTGGAAACACCATATATTTT.

The CDR3 DNA sequence: TGTGCCAGCAGCCAAATTAGTCAAGGCTACACCTTC. Its translation: CASSQISQGYTF. This sequence joins TRBV25-1 and TRBJ1-2; no definite D call. The germline V gene encodes CDR1 MGHDK and CDR2 SYGVNS. This CDR3 contains 12 residues. V lost 6 bases and J lost 8, with 13 bases in between.

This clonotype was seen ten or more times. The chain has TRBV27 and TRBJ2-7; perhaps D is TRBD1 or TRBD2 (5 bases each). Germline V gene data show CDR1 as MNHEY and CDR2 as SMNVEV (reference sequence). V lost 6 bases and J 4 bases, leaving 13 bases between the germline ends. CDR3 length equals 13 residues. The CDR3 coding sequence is TGTGCCAGCAGCCGGGGCCCCGGTTACGAGCAGTACTTC. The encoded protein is CASSRGPGYEQYF.

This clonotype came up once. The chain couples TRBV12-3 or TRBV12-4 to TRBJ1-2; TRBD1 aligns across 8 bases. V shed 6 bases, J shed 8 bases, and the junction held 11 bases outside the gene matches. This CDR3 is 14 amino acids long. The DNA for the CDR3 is TGTGCCAGCAGCACCTCAGGGGGCAAGAGCGGCTACACCTTC. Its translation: CASSTSGGKSGYTF.

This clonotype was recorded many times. CDR3 residues: CASSKSIYGYTF. In DNA form, the CDR3 reads TGTGCCAGTAGTAAGTCCATCTATGGCTACACCTTC. V usage is TRBV19 and J usage is TRBJ1-2; D gene ambiguous. Trimming took 4 bases from V and 4 from J, leaving 7 bases between them. The CDR3 has 12 amino acids. The germline CDR1 and CDR2 sequences are LNHDA and SQIVND (reference sequence).

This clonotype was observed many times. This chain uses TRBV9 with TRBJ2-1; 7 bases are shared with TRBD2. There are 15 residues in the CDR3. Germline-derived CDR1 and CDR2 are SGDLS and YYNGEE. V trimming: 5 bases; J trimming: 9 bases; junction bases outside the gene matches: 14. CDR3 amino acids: CASSTRGRESAEQFF. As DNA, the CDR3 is TGTGCCAGCAGTACCCGTGGGCGGGAGTCGGCTGAGCAGTTCTTC. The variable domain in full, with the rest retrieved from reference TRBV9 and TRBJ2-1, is DSGVTQTPKHLITATGQRVTLRCSPRSGDLSVYWYQQSLDQGLQFLIQYYNGEERAKGNILERFSAQQFPDLHSELNLSSLELGDSALYFCASSTRGRESAEQFFGPGTRLTVL.